A selection of T cell receptor beta chains follows, all from one sample in a study of PD-1 blockade in classical Hodgkin lymphoma. Data came from immunoSEQ multiplex PCR; TCRdb stores just in-frame clones and leaves some out. In the table there are 10,000 to 15,000 clones, 65% to 90% of which are singletons. The sample was peripheral blood mononuclear cells (PBMCs), taken at baseline. These receptors were taken from a human donor with classical Hodgkin lymphoma. The CDR3 runs from the conserved cysteine through the conserved F or W. Each record gives: V gene, D gene, J gene, CDR3 protein. A D gene is named only where the DNA matches it firmly.

TRBV19	TRBD2	TRBJ2-1	CASSVGTSGLGVNEQFF
TRBV28	-	TRBJ1-2	CASSLGRVSYGYTF
TRBV6-1	-	TRBJ2-7	CASSVGGYQGEQYF
TRBV11-1	TRBD2	TRBJ2-1	CASSFGLANNEQFF
TRBV19	-	TRBJ2-1	CASSTDGGKEQFF
TRBV19	TRBD1	TRBJ1-5	CASSIDVGQRNLLQPQHF
TRBV5-4	TRBD1	TRBJ1-2	CASSTGQNYGYTF
TRBV5-1	-	TRBJ2-2	CASSPQPKNAGELFF
TRBV7-8	TRBD2	TRBJ2-7	CASSLGLAGVAQGYEQYF
TRBV6-6	-	TRBJ2-7	CASSNPGPNYEQYF
TRBV19	-	TRBJ2-7	CASRTTDGRKYF
TRBV28	-	TRBJ2-7	CASSFPQGSIDEQYF
TRBV13	TRBD2	TRBJ2-1	CASSLETSGAYGEQFF
TRBV30	-	TRBJ2-1	CAWSVGGTSSYNEQFF
TRBV9	TRBD2	TRBJ2-3	CASSVLVAGVPPGNTQYF
TRBV1	-	TRBJ2-1	CTSSPRGGRVNEQFF
TRBV5-6	TRBD1	TRBJ2-5	CASSLVDREETQYF
TRBV28	-	TRBJ2-7	CASRIGVAGSYEQYF
TRBV28	TRBD2	TRBJ2-7	CASSFRGSGYEQYF
TRBV6-5	-	TRBJ1-2	CASRRLRGNYGYTF
TRBV13	-	TRBJ2-7	CASSLSRVQYEQYF
TRBV5-1	-	TRBJ2-5	CASRTGGQETQYF
TRBV7-2	-	TRBJ2-1	CASSPYNEQFF
TRBV25-1	-	TRBJ2-7	CASITHEQYF
TRBV6-1	TRBD1	TRBJ2-5	CASSALTGGPETQYF
TRBV6-1	-	TRBJ1-5	CASRGTGNQPQHF
TRBV28	-	TRBJ2-1	CASRTSLAYPNEQFF
TRBV6-6	-	TRBJ1-6	CASSHTGNNSPLHF
TRBV29-1	-	TRBJ2-7	CSVGETYEQYF
TRBV6-5	TRBD2	TRBJ2-1	CASSPGTKNEQFF
TRBV5-1	TRBD1	TRBJ1-3	CASSQSTGRDTIYF
TRBV19	-	TRBJ2-6	CASSIAGAPFSSGANVLTF
TRBV18	-	TRBJ2-7	CASSPSRGDPYEQYF
TRBV6-1	-	TRBJ2-7	CASSASGREYEQYF
TRBV19	TRBD2	TRBJ2-1	CASSRTSGVYNEQFF
TRBV27	-	TRBJ2-7	CASSLQPGSYEQYF
TRBV28	-	TRBJ2-6	CASSSLRSGANVLTF
TRBV7-9	TRBD2	TRBJ2-5	CASSPQSGRGWETQYF
TRBV6-1	-	TRBJ2-7	CASSEVMSSYEQYF
TRBV5-6	-	TRBJ2-2	CASSLAGGAVGELFF
TRBV7-9	-	TRBJ2-7	CASSLNNEQYF
TRBV5-5	-	TRBJ2-7	CASSRGPQIGYEQYF
TRBV5-1	TRBD2	TRBJ2-3	CASSSGLGVGSDTQYF
TRBV19	-	TRBJ2-1	CASSPFGGEQFF
TRBV19	-	TRBJ2-6	CASSTRGPAPGANVLTF
TRBV5-8	-	TRBJ2-7	CASSFGTQTYEQYF
TRBV27	-	TRBJ2-3	CASSRVLTGGTDTQYF
TRBV7-2	-	TRBJ2-6	CASSSDLYSGANVLTF
TRBV18	TRBD1	TRBJ2-7	CASSPVRDRAYEQYF
TRBV6-6	-	TRBJ2-5	CASSTSTGAVAETQYF
TRBV7-5	-	TRBJ2-1	CARSLAVAAPFYNEQFF
TRBV7-9	-	TRBJ2-6	CASSSQGLQAGANVLTF
TRBV2	TRBD1	TRBJ1-6	CASRGTGGSPLHF
TRBV6-5	TRBD1	TRBJ2-1	CASSSGQGDYNEQFF
TRBV7-8	-	TRBJ2-7	CASSLPSAGADHEQYF